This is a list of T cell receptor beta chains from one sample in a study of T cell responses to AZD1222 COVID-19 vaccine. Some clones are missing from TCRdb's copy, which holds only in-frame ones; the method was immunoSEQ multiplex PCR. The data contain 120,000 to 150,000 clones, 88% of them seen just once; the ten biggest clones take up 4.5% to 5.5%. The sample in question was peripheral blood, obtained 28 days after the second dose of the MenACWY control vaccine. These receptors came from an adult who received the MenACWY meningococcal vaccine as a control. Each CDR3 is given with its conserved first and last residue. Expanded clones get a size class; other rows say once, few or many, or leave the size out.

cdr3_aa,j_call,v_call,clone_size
CASSPRPGTGNTIYF,TRBJ1-3,TRBV5-6,.
CASSATTGHGNTIYF,TRBJ1-3,TRBV9,.
CASSWGLAGVYEQYF,TRBJ2-7,TRBV28,.
CASSLRASGSHEQYF,TRBJ2-7,TRBV27,.
CASSQGPNEQFF,TRBJ2-1,TRBV14,.
CASSYRGAYEQYF,TRBJ2-7,TRBV6-5,.
CSVSLGQNTEAFF,TRBJ1-1,TRBV29-1,few
CASSLILNTGELFF,TRBJ2-2,TRBV5-1,.
CASSESLSGTQRGYTF,TRBJ1-2,TRBV6-1,.
CASSSTGQGYEQYF,TRBJ2-7,TRBV27,.
CASSLQQGAEGYTF,TRBJ1-2,TRBV11-2,once
CATSRGTPSGTRRNTQYF,TRBJ2-3,TRBV15,.
CASTLRMNTEAFF,TRBJ1-1,TRBV7-2,.
CASSPGTGGFNNQPQHF,TRBJ1-5,TRBV19,.
CASSTGTGFSQETQYF,TRBJ2-5,TRBV5-1,.
CASNRQGADGYTF,TRBJ1-2,TRBV19,.
CASSSNRAGDPYEQYF,TRBJ2-7,TRBV7-2,.
CSVDDRYRRKNNEQFF,TRBJ2-1,TRBV29-1,.
CASSPLEVRFEQFF,TRBJ2-1,TRBV7-6,.
CASSPATGQRGYTF,TRBJ1-2,TRBV9,.
CASSASGVTGELFF,TRBJ2-2,TRBV11-1,.
CASSLQGLEQFF,TRBJ2-1,TRBV5-1,.
CASSTRRDNYGYTF,TRBJ1-2,TRBV19,.
CASSANTEAFF,TRBJ1-1,TRBV28,.
CASSLVTSGNNEQFF,TRBJ2-1,TRBV27,.
CATSDLMGQGYHEQFF,TRBJ2-1,TRBV24-1,.
CAISESEQGASSNQPQHF,TRBJ1-5,TRBV10-3,.